The source of this T cell receptor beta chain is a study of blood T cell repertoires in COVID-19. Original analysis: By means of reference gene primer amplification, nucleated cell counts were estimated. Measured with immunoSEQ multiplex PCR; TCRdb has only the in-frame clones, and not every one. The V and J calls and clone size were taken over from that table, and D and trimming were inferred from the DNA. This table has more than 250,000 clones, approximately 85% appearing once. Germline V gives CDR1 SEHNR, CDR2 FQNEAQ (reference sequence). The CDR3 loop spans 16 amino acids. V shed 5 bases, J shed 0 bases, and the junction held 9 bases outside the gene matches.

Sample: peripheral blood. The chain uses TRBV7-9 and TRBJ1-2; 7 bases line up with TRBD1. The receptor's source is a man aged 50 to 59 with active or convalescent COVID-19. CDR3 sequence reads: CASSLRLGQTNYGYTF. CDR3 DNA sequence: TGTGCCAGCAGCCTTAGACTGGGACAGACTAACTATGGCTACACCTTC. The variable domain in full, with the rest retrieved from reference TRBV7-9 and TRBJ1-2, is DTGVSQNPRHKITKRGQNVTFRCDPISEHNRLYWYRQTLGQGPEFLTYFQNEAQLEKSRLLSDRFSAERPKGSFSTLEIQRTEQGDSAMYLCASSLRLGQTNYGYTFGSGTRLTVV.